Listed below are T cell receptor beta chains from one sample, sequenced in a study of cytomegalovirus exposure and HLA in healthy donors. The repertoire was sequenced with immunoSEQ multiplex PCR; TCRdb's copy has only in-frame clones and lacks some. The table has approximately 220,000 clones, over 70% seen once. Specimen: PBMCs. The receptors were gathered from a woman in her twenties or thirties in good health and CMV-seropositive. Each CDR3 is given with its conserved first and last residue. The order of the fields is clone size, D gene, V gene, J gene, CDR3 DNA, CDR3 protein. D genes are given only for firm matches. The listing skips clone size in some rows; elsewhere it reads once, few, many or a size class.

-	TRBD2	TRBV27	TRBJ2-2	TGTGCCAGCGGTCTAGCGGGAGGGCTGGAGCTGTTTTTT	CASGLAGGLELFF
-	TRBD1	TRBV4-1	TRBJ1-1	TGCGCCAGCAGCCTGTTACAGGGGGTGGGGACTGAAGCTTTCTTT	CASSLLQGVGTEAFF
-	-	TRBV5-1	TRBJ1-1	TGCGCCAGCAGCTTGGGGGGCCTAAGCGAAGCTTTCTTT	CASSLGGLSEAFF
-	TRBD2	TRBV18	TRBJ2-7	TGTGCCAGCTCACTAGGGACTAGCGCATTAATTCCCTACGAGCAGTACTTC	CASSLGTSALIPYEQYF
-	TRBD2	TRBV18	TRBJ2-2	TGTGCCAGCTCAATGACTAGCGGGCGGACCGGGGAGCTGTTTTTT	CASSMTSGRTGELFF
-	-	TRBV27	TRBJ2-2	TGTGCCAGCAGTCCCGGACGGCTACCGAACACCGGGGAGCTGTTTTTT	CASSPGRLPNTGELFF
-	-	TRBV18	TRBJ1-4	TGTGCCAGCTCCCCCACTATTGGAATCGGAGTTAATGAAAAACTGTTTTTT	CASSPTIGIGVNEKLFF
-	TRBD2	TRBV5-1	TRBJ2-3	TGCGCCAGCCTCAGGGCGGGAGGCGCAGATACGCAGTATTTT	CASLRAGGADTQYF
-	TRBD2	TRBV2	TRBJ2-4	TGTGCCAGCAGTGACCGGACTAGCGGAAAAAACATTCAGTACTTC	CASSDRTSGKNIQYF
-	-	TRBV28	TRBJ1-2	TGTGCCAGCAGTTTGAAAAGGGGCGGTCGTGGCTACACCTTC	CASSLKRGGRGYTF
few	-	TRBV19	TRBJ1-2	TGTGCCAGTAGTATTCCGGGACGGGACTATGGCTACACCTTC	CASSIPGRDYGYTF
-	TRBD2	TRBV11-2	TRBJ2-3	TGTGCCAGCAGCAATCTAGCGGGACGGTCAGATACGCAGTATTTT	CASSNLAGRSDTQYF
-	TRBD2	TRBV2	TRBJ2-7	TGTGCCAGCAGTGGGACTAGCGGGATCGCCTCCGAGCAGTACTTC	CASSGTSGIASEQYF
once	-	TRBV7-7	TRBJ1-1	TGTGCTAGCAGTCCGAAAGCTTTCTTT	CASSPKAFF
once	TRBD2	TRBV18	TRBJ2-7	TGTGCCAGCTCACTCAGAGCGGGAGTGGGATACGAGCAGTACTTC	CASSLRAGVGYEQYF
few	-	TRBV29-1	TRBJ1-4	TGCAGCGTTGGTGGCCTAGGGTGGAGGGCGGGTGAAAAACTGTTTTTT	CSVGGLGWRAGEKLFF
-	-	TRBV5-4	TRBJ2-7	TGTGCCAGCAGCTTGCAAGACGGCCTATACGAGCAGTACTTC	CASSLQDGLYEQYF
few	-	TRBV29-1	TRBJ2-1	TGCAGCGTTGTAGGTCGGGACGGGCCCGGGTCTAGCTACAATGAGCAGTTCTTC	CSVVGRDGPGSSYNEQFF
once	-	TRBV6-5	TRBJ2-3	TGTGCCAGCAGTCGCCCATCAGATACGCAGTATTTT	CASSRPSDTQYF
-	TRBD2	TRBV7-3	TRBJ2-1	TGTGCCAGCAGTCGACATAGCGGGAGTGGGAATGAGCAGTTCTTC	CASSRHSGSGNEQFF
-	TRBD1	TRBV28	TRBJ1-4	TGTGCCAGCAGCCCCGAGGGAGGGGGCGCGGTAGAAAAACTGTTTTTT	CASSPEGGGAVEKLFF
-	TRBD1	TRBV6-6	TRBJ1-1	TGTGCCAGCAGTTACTGGGACAGGGGGCGAACTGAAGCTTTCTTT	CASSYWDRGRTEAFF
few	TRBD1	TRBV5-1	TRBJ1-2	TGCGCCAGCAGCCTTACAGGGGGCGAAAGCTATGGCTACACCTTC	CASSLTGGESYGYTF
-	-	TRBV11-3	TRBJ2-7	TGTGCCAGCAGCTTAAACCGACTACCCTACGAGCAGTACTTC	CASSLNRLPYEQYF
-	TRBD2	TRBV27	TRBJ2-3	TGTGCCAGCACCCGGACTAGCGGGAGGGCAGATACGCAGTATTTT	CASTRTSGRADTQYF
-	-	TRBV7-2	TRBJ1-1	TGTGCCAGCAGTTTAAATCCGGGGACTGAAGCTTTCTTT	CASSLNPGTEAFF
-	-	TRBV4-1	TRBJ2-7	TGCGCCAGCAGCCAAGATCCAACTCTCCCTGAGCAGTACTTC	CASSQDPTLPEQYF
-	-	TRBV11-2	TRBJ2-7	TGTGCCAGCAGCTTAGAGCAGGGGTATACCCACGAGCAGTACTTC	CASSLEQGYTHEQYF
few	TRBD2	TRBV18	TRBJ2-1	TGTGCCAGCTCAACGACTAGCGGGGGTGAGCAGTTCTTC	CASSTTSGGEQFF
-	TRBD2	TRBV18	TRBJ2-7	TGTGCCAGCTCACCATTAGGACGGACTAGCGGGAGTTTCGTCTACGAGCAGTACTTC	CASSPLGRTSGSFVYEQYF
-	TRBD2	TRBV10-3	TRBJ2-2	TGTGCCATCAGTGAGCTGGGAGCGGGAGTGGGAAACACCGGGGAGCTGTTTTTT	CAISELGAGVGNTGELFF
-	-	TRBV30	TRBJ1-5	TGTGCCTGGAATGGTGGGGTAGGTCAGCCCCAGCATTTT	CAWNGGVGQPQHF
-	-	TRBV13	TRBJ2-7	TGTGCCAGCAGCTTAGGCCCCTTAGCCTACGAGCAGTACTTC	CASSLGPLAYEQYF
-	-	TRBV6-1	TRBJ1-5	TGTGCCAGCAGTGGGCCGAGGGCGCCCCAGCATTTT	CASSGPRAPQHF
-	TRBD2	TRBV6-1	TRBJ2-2	TGTGCCAGCAGTGAAAGGGCGGGAGGGTCGGACACCGGGGAGCTGTTTTTT	CASSERAGGSDTGELFF
-	-	TRBV4-2	TRBJ1-2	TGTGCCAGCAGCCAAGATCCCCCAACAGGGTTTGGCTACACCTTC	CASSQDPPTGFGYTF
few	TRBD2	TRBV7-8	TRBJ2-1	TGTGCCAGCAGCAGAGGACTAGCGAGCTACAATGAGCAGTTCTTC	CASSRGLASYNEQFF
-	-	TRBV10-3	TRBJ1-2	TGTGCCATCAGTGATGACAGGAGCTATGGCTACACCTTC	CAISDDRSYGYTF
-	TRBD2	TRBV6-5	TRBJ2-5	TGTGCCAGCTCCCACCCAGCGGGAGTGGGCGAGACCCAGTACTTC	CASSHPAGVGETQYF
-	-	TRBV25-1	TRBJ2-7	TGTGCCAGCAGTGGTCACAGGAGCTCCTACGAGCAGTACTTC	CASSGHRSSYEQYF
-	TRBD2	TRBV28	TRBJ2-1	TGTGCCAGCAGTTCAAGGACTAGCGAGAGCTCCTACAATGAGCAGTTCTTC	CASSSRTSESSYNEQFF
-	-	TRBV5-1	TRBJ1-1	TGCGCCAGCACGTCAGGTAGGGGTGGGGTGAACACTGAAGCTTTCTTT	CASTSGRGGVNTEAFF
-	-	TRBV6-1	TRBJ2-6	TGTGCCAGCAGTGATCGCTCTGGGGCCAACGTCCTGACTTTC	CASSDRSGANVLTF
-	TRBD2	TRBV2	TRBJ2-3	TGTGCCAGCCAGCTTTCCCCAACGGCTAGCGGGGCCACAGATACGCAGTATTTT	CASQLSPTASGATDTQYF
once	TRBD2	TRBV29-1	TRBJ2-7	TGCAGCGTCGGGACTAGCGGGAGCCTTACCTACGAGCAGTACTTC	CSVGTSGSLTYEQYF
-	-	TRBV11-3	TRBJ2-7	TGTGCCAGCAGCTTAGGTACATCGGGAGAGCAGTACTTC	CASSLGTSGEQYF
-	-	TRBV6-5	TRBJ1-2	TGTGCCAGCAGCTTCACGCCAGGGGCCTATGGCTACACCTTC	CASSFTPGAYGYTF
few	-	TRBV7-9	TRBJ2-5	TGTGCCAGCAGCTTAGGGAAAGAGACCCAGTACTTC	CASSLGKETQYF
-	TRBD1	TRBV27	TRBJ1-2	TGTGCCAGCACCCGCTCCTCGGGGACAGGCTATGGCTACACCTTC	CASTRSSGTGYGYTF
-	-	TRBV30	TRBJ1-2	TGTGCACATGGACGGCAGGGTGGTGGCTACACCTTC	CAHGRQGGGYTF
-	-	TRBV13	TRBJ1-1	TGTGCCAGCAGTTTGGCCCGTGAAGCTTTCTTT	CASSLAREAFF
-	-	TRBV30	TRBJ1-5	TGTGCCGGGGGCGGGGGCAATCAGCCCCAGCATTTT	CAGGGGNQPQHF
-	-	TRBV19	TRBJ1-1	TGTGCCAGTAGTATTGGGGGGATGGACACTGAAGCTTTCTTT	CASSIGGMDTEAFF